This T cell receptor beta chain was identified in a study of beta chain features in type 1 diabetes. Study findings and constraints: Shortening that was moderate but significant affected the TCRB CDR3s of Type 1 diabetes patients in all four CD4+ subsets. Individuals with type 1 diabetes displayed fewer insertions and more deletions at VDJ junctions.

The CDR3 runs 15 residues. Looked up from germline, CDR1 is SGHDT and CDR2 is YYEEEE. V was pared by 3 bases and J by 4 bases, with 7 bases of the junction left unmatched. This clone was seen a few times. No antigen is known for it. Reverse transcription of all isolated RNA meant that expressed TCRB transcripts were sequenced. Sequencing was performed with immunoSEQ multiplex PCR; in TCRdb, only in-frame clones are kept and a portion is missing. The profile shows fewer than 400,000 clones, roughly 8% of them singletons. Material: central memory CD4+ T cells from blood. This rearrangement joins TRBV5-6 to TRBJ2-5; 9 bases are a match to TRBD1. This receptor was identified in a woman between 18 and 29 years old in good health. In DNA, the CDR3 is TGTGCCAGCAGCTCCGGGACAGGGAGGCGAGAGACCCAGTACTTC. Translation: CASSSGTGRRETQYF.